Presented here are 26 T cell receptor beta chains from one specimen sequenced in a study of T cells in Graves' hyperthyroidism and ophthalmopathy. Amplified TCR beta CDR3 regions came from RNA transcripts. First-round RT-PCR of the TCR CDR3 relied on the HTBI primer set. TCRdb processed the multiplex PCR reads anew with MiXCR; each CDR3 protein has one entry. The sample comprises 150,000 or so distinct CDR3 sequences, 8% to 9.5% of which are singletons, and roughly a fifth rests with the top ten. Input material: blood. The receptors derive from a woman under 30 with Graves' hyperthyroidism that later progressed to Graves' ophthalmopathy.

This clonotype was counted at least ten times. The chain uses TRBV10-3 and TRBJ2-2, with TRBD2 matching 8 bases. Trimming removed 7 bases from V and 7 bases from J; junction bases left unmatched: 5. The length of the CDR3 is 13 residues. The V gene's germline CDR1 is ENHRY and CDR2 SYGVKD. For the CDR3, the DNA is TGTGCCATCACGTCAAGCGGGAGCGGGGAGCTGTTTTTT. Translated, it gives CAITSSGSGELFF.

Ten or more counts support this clonotype. The chain employs TRBV10-3 and TRBJ2-7; 12 nucleotides match TRBD1. This CDR3 has 15 amino acids. Germline V gene lookup returns CDR1 ENHRY and CDR2 SYGVKD. V shed 9 bases, J shed 4 bases, and the junction held 10 bases outside the gene matches. The CDR3 DNA is TGTGCCATTAACCCCGGGACAGGGGGCGTTTACGAGCAGTACTTC. As protein: CAINPGTGGVYEQYF.

This clonotype has at least ten counts. This chain links TRBV24-1 with TRBJ1-2; the D gene is possibly TRBD1 (5 bases). There are 14 residues in the CDR3. Looked up from germline, CDR1 is KGHDR and CDR2 is SFDVKD. The V end was cut by 5 bases, the J end by 9 bases, with 18 bases between. CDR3 loop: CATSGRGDLLSYTF. The CDR3 region has the DNA TGTGCCACCAGTGGAAGGGGCGACCTCTTGAGCTACACCTTC.

This clonotype has only a few counts. The J gene is TRBJ2-7, the V gene TRBV9; 7 nucleotides match TRBD1. From germline, CDR1 is SGDLS and CDR2 YYNGEE. The CDR3 loop spans 14 amino acids. Trimming removed 3 bases from V and 4 bases from J; junction bases left unmatched: 7. The CDR3 region has the DNA TGTGCCAGCAGCGAGACAGGGTCAGTTTACGAGCAGTACTTC. This sequence encodes CASSETGSVYEQYF.

The CDR3 DNA reads TGTGCCAGCAGCCACGGGGGGGGACAGCCTAATGAAAAACTGTTTTTT. This encodes CASSHGGGQPNEKLFF. This chain joins TRBV3-1 and TRBJ1-4, with 7 nucleotides matching TRBD1. From germline, CDR1 is LGHDT and CDR2 YNNKEL (reference sequence). V shed 3 bases and J 3 bases; nucleotides not matched to a gene: 7. CDR3 length: 16 residues. Drawing the rest from reference TRBV3-1 and TRBJ1-4, the complete variable domain is DTAVSQTPKYLVTQMGNDKSIKCEQNLGHDTMYWYKQDSKKFLKIMFSYNNKELIINETVPNRFSPKSPDKAHLNLHINSLELGDSAVYFCASSHGGGQPNEKLFFGSGTQLSVL.

The rearrangement uses TRBV7-2 and TRBJ2-7; D is unresolved. V was pared by 5 bases and J by 0 bases, with 11 bases between. The germline CDR1 and CDR2 sequences are SGHTA and FQGNSA. This CDR3 has 14 residues. CDR3 protein: CASSPLLGSYEQYF. The CDR3 DNA follows: TGTGCCAGCAGCCCCCTCTTAGGCTCCTACGAGCAGTACTTC.

This clonotype was detected ten times or more. The chain combines TRBV20-1 with TRBJ2-7; D unclear. This CDR3 region has 13 residues. Germline values: CDR1 DFQATT, CDR2 SNEGSKA (reference sequence). V dropped 3 bases and J dropped 5 bases, with 14 bases sitting between them. The CDR3 sequence is CSASLRIRHEQYF. The DNA for the CDR3 is TGCAGTGCTAGTTTACGAATACGGCACGAGCAGTACTTC.

This clonotype was counted many times. This chain joins TRBV6-5 and TRBJ1-4, with no clear D. CDR1 MNHEY and CDR2 SVGAGI come from the germline V gene. The CDR3 is made up of 15 amino acids. Trimming removed 2 bases at V and 4 bases at J, with 11 bases between. The CDR3 DNA sequence: TGTGCCAGCAGTTACCCTGGCAGATATAATGAAAAACTGTTTTTT. This sequence encodes CASSYPGRYNEKLFF.

This clonotype came up many times. The CDR3 bases are TGTGCCAGCAGCTTCGGGGCAGGGGGCAACAATGAGCAGTTCTTC. It codes for CASSFGAGGNNEQFF. The chain is built from TRBV5-6 and TRBJ2-1; 8 bases agree with TRBD1. J lost 5 bases, V lost 2 bases, and 6 bases had no gene match. The germline V gene has CDR1 SGHDT and CDR2 YYEEEE. The CDR3 is 15 amino acids.

Turning to this clonotype: The CDR3 carries no conserved terminal phenylalanine or tryptophan, so it likely arises from a read error. This rearrangement joins TRBV5-5 to TRBJ2-1; 8 bases are a match to TRBD1. With V trimmed by 4 bases and J by 5 bases, 11 bases remained unmatched. Germline assignment: CDR1 SGHKS and CDR2 YYEKEE (reference sequence). The length of the CDR3 is 16 residues. The CDR3 loop reads CASSPVRDRSNNEQFL. CDR3 DNA: TGTGCCAGCAGCCCCGTCCGGGACAGGAGCAACAATGAGCAGTTCCTC.

This clonotype showed up many times. This chain joins TRBV2 and TRBJ2-1, with TRBD2 matching over 13 bases. Trimming at V came to 4 bases and at J to 3 bases, leaving 3 bases not matched to a gene. The V gene's germline CDR1 is SNHLY and CDR2 FYNNEI. The length of the CDR3 is 16 residues. The CDR3 nucleotides read TGTGCCAGCAGTGCGACTAGCGGGAGGAGCTACAATGAGCAGTTCTTC. Protein product: CASSATSGRSYNEQFF.

The chain couples TRBV7-9 to TRBJ2-7; D is uncertain. The CDR3 sequence is 12 residues long. Trimming took off 6 bases at V and 3 bases at J, with 9 bases between the two ends. Germline CDR1 and CDR2: SEHNR and FQNEAQ (reference sequence). The CDR3, as DNA: TGTGCCAGCAGGTCTGGGGACTACGAGCAGTACTTC. This translates into CASRSGDYEQYF.

This clonotype was found a few times. The V gene is TRBV19, the J gene TRBJ1-5; D gene uncertain. This CDR3 has 13 residues. V gave up 3 bases and J gave up 2 bases, with 5 bases separating them. Germline V CDR1 and CDR2: LNHDA, SQIVND (reference sequence). As DNA, the CDR3 is TGTGCCAGTAGTATGGAACGCAATCAGCCCCAGCATTTT. Encoded protein: CASSMERNQPQHF.

In this sample, this clonotype turned up a few times. The chain has TRBV7-3 and TRBJ2-5, with D perhaps matching TRBD2 (5 bases). Germline values: CDR1 SGHTA, CDR2 FQGTGA. The CDR3 is 13 residues long. Trimming cost V 3 bases and J 5 bases, with 10 bases left between them. The CDR3 DNA sequence: TGTGCCAGCAGCTTCGACCAGCGGGAGACCCAGTACTTC. This sequence encodes CASSFDQRETQYF.

This clonotype was picked up many times. CDR3 sequence: CSATHSQGAGEAFF. CDR3 bases: TGCAGTGCTACACATTCACAGGGGGCAGGTGAAGCTTTCTTT. The chain couples TRBV20-1 to TRBJ1-1, with TRBD1 identical over 9 bases. The trim removed 4 bases at V and 7 bases at J, leaving 10 bases unmatched. Germline CDR1 and CDR2: DFQATT and SNEGSKA (reference sequence). The CDR3 is made up of 14 amino acids.

This clonotype was seen many times. This chain links TRBV16 with TRBJ2-3; D is ambiguous. Germline V gives CDR1 KGHSY, CDR2 FQNENV. The V end lost 2 bases, the J end lost 2 bases, and 14 bases lay between the germline ends. This CDR3 is built from 16 residues. Here the CDR3 reads CASSQQGPWTTDTQYF. In DNA, the CDR3 is TGTGCCAGCAGCCAACAAGGCCCCTGGACCACAGATACGCAGTATTTT. Using reference TRBV16 and TRBJ2-3 for the parts outside the CDR3, the full variable domain is GEEVAQTPKHLVRGEGQKAKLYCAPIKGHSYVFWYQQVLKNEFKFLISFQNENVFDETGMPKERFSAKCLPNSPCSLEIQATKLEDSAVYFCASSQQGPWTTDTQYFGPGTRLTVL.

Ten or more counts support this clonotype. The genes are TRBV6-1 and TRBJ2-1; 9 bases align to TRBD1. CDR1 is MNHNS and CDR2 is SASEGT in the germline V gene. V was clipped by 6 bases and J by 0 bases; unmatched bases: 18. The CDR3 length is 20 residues. DNA for the CDR3: TGTGCCAGCAGGCCGACAGGGGGGCGAGCGGCAACGCACTCCTACAATGAGCAGTTCTTC. Protein sequence: CASRPTGGRAATHSYNEQFF.

This clonotype was picked up many times. V is TRBV6-1 and J is TRBJ2-1; D might be TRBD2 (7 bases). This CDR3 contains 17 residues. From germline, CDR1 is MNHNS and CDR2 SASEGT. V lost 0 bases and J lost 3, with 15 bases in between. CDR3 coding DNA: TGTGCCAGCAGTGAAGCGCTTGCGGGGGCGTACTACAATGAGCAGTTCTTC. This translates into CASSEALAGAYYNEQFF.

This clonotype was counted many times. The J gene is TRBJ1-6, the V gene TRBV12-3 or TRBV12-4; tentatively, D is TRBD1 (6 bases). The ends were cut back, 6 bases at V and 6 bases at J, with 18 bases in the middle. There are 16 residues in the CDR3. The CDR3 nucleotides read TGTGCCAGCAGATACCGGGGAGGGGGTGGTAATTCACCCCTCCACTTT. Residues: CASRYRGGGGNSPLHF.

This clonotype was counted at least ten times. The genes are TRBV28 and TRBJ2-3; 8 nucleotides line up with TRBD2. Germline lookup yields CDR1 MDHEN and CDR2 SYDVKM. CDR3 length equals 16 residues. With V trimmed by 2 bases and J by 3 bases, 7 bases remained unmatched. CDR3 sequence (DNA): TGTGCCAGCAGTTTAGAGCGGGGGCCTGGGACAGATACGCAGTATTTT. Its protein is CASSLERGPGTDTQYF.

This clonotype was seen repeatedly, ten times or more. The chain carries TRBV20-1 and TRBJ2-5; D unclear. This CDR3 region has 12 residues. Trimming took 5 bases from V and 4 from J, leaving 11 bases between them. Germline CDR1 and CDR2: DFQATT and SNEGSKA (reference sequence). This CDR3 is CSALSNPETQYF. The CDR3 DNA reads TGCAGTGCTCTCAGCAACCCAGAGACCCAGTACTTC.

This clonotype was picked up many times. V usage is TRBV9 and J usage is TRBJ2-1, with 8 bases matching TRBD2. CDR3 length: 14 amino acids. Trimming cost V 4 bases and J 10 bases; bases outside gene matches: 10. Per the germline V gene, CDR1 is SGDLS and CDR2 is YYNGEE. The CDR3 DNA is TGTGCCAGCAGCCCACAGCGGGGGCCCCAAGAGCAGTTCTTC. Protein product: CASSPQRGPQEQFF.

This sequence joins TRBV25-1 and TRBJ1-3; TRBD1 agrees at 8 bases. Germline assignment: CDR1 MGHDK and CDR2 SYGVNS. The CDR3 consists of 14 residues. The J segment lost 4 bases and the V segment lost 2 bases, leaving 1 base of the junction unmatched. CDR3 residues: CASSEQGAGNTIYF. CDR3 DNA sequence: TGTGCCAGCAGTGAACAGGGGGCAGGAAACACCATATATTTT.

This clonotype has ten or more counts. The genes are TRBV3-1 and TRBJ2-1; 11 bases match TRBD2. Per the germline V gene, CDR1 is LGHDT and CDR2 is YNNKEL (reference sequence). The CDR3 has 15 residues. V shed 0 bases, J shed 9 bases, and the junction held 4 bases outside the gene matches. In DNA, the CDR3 is TGTGCCAGCAGCCAAGAACTAGCGGGAGTCGGTGAGCAGTTCTTC. Translation: CASSQELAGVGEQFF.

This clonotype was counted ten times or more. The chain carries TRBV2 and TRBJ2-1; D gene uncertain. Germline assignment: CDR1 SNHLY and CDR2 FYNNEI. The CDR3 spans 12 residues. Trimming shortened V by 5 bases and J by 9 bases, and 11 bases separated the two germline ends. The CDR3 nucleotides are TGTGCCAGCAGTCCCCTCCGGCGTGAGCAGTTCTTC. Translation: CASSPLRREQFF.

The chain is built from TRBV9 and TRBJ2-7; 8 positions match TRBD1. The CDR3 is 15 amino acids. Germline loops: CDR1 SGDLS, CDR2 YYNGEE. Trimming at V came to 6 bases and at J to 6 bases, leaving 14 bases not matched to a gene. CDR3 coding DNA: TGTGCCAGCAATGGGGGCACAGGGGGATTGGGCGAGCAGTACTTC. Its translation: CASNGGTGGLGEQYF.